A single sample is the source of the 11 T cell receptor beta chains below, sequenced in a study of identical twins. TCRdb ran MiXCR on the 5' RACE reads and lists one entry per CDR3 protein. The top ten hold about 14% of the sample, which has over 200,000 distinct CDR3 sequences, about 6.7% seen once. This sample was shared with a second study, whose subject was T cells expressing NK-cell markers.

What was sequenced was CD8+ T cells sorted from blood. The receptor set was obtained from a woman in her late teens or twenties in good health.

The chain carries TRBV27 and TRBJ2-6; D assignment may be TRBD1 or TRBD2 (5 bases each). Germline CDR1 is MNHEY and CDR2 is SMNVEV (reference sequence). The CDR3 extends over 13 amino acids. The V end lost 5 bases, the J end lost 15 bases, and 17 bases lay between the germline ends. CDR3 coding DNA: TGTGCCAGCAGTCCCCCTGGGACCTTGGGCCTGACTTTC. This translates into CASSPPGTLGLTF.

In its sample, this clonotype was seen many times. V gene TRBV12-3 or TRBV12-4 combines with J gene TRBJ2-4, with D hard to call. The CDR3 contains 11 residues. V was cut by 4 bases and J by 11 bases, with 9 bases left in between. The chain's CDR3 is CASSYGNLQYF. In DNA, the CDR3 is TGTGCCAGCAGTTATGGTAACCTTCAGTACTTC.

Here the CDR3 reads CASSQAESTRSSYNEQFF. CDR3 nucleotide sequence: TGCGCCAGCAGCCAAGCCGAATCGACCCGAAGCTCCTACAATGAGCAGTTCTTC. The V call is TRBV4-1, the J call TRBJ2-1; no clear D. Trimming cost V 1 base and J 0 bases, with 16 bases left between them. This CDR3 contains 18 residues. Germline values: CDR1 MGHRA, CDR2 YSYEKL.

The gene calls are TRBV19 and TRBJ2-1; 7 bases match TRBD2. Germline assignment: CDR1 LNHDA and CDR2 SQIVND (reference sequence). V trimming: 9 bases; J trimming: 0 bases; junction bases outside the gene matches: 8. The CDR3 totals 15 residues. CDR3 bases: TGTGCCAGCACTCCGGGAGGCAGCTCCTACAATGAGCAGTTCTTC. This sequence encodes CASTPGGSSYNEQFF. The full variable domain, its missing parts supplied by reference TRBV19 and TRBJ2-1, is DGGITQSPKYLFRKEGQNVTLSCEQNLNHDAMYWYRQDPGQGLRLIYYSQIVNDFQKGDIAEGYSVSREKKESFPLTVTSAQKNPTAFYLCASTPGGSSYNEQFFGPGTRLTVL.

The rearrangement links TRBV20-1 to TRBJ2-7, with D perhaps matching TRBD1 or TRBD2 (7 bases each). This CDR3 is 16 amino acids long. Trimming pared 3 bases from V and 2 bases from J, leaving 20 bases between. Per the germline V gene, CDR1 is DFQATT and CDR2 is SNEGSKA (reference sequence). The CDR3 loop reads CSASPTGRAYPYEQYF. The CDR3 DNA reads as TGCAGTGCTAGCCCGACAGGGAGGGCCTACCCCTACGAGCAGTACTTC.

This chain joins TRBV5-1 and TRBJ2-1; 10 bases align to TRBD2. The CDR3 covers 18 residues. CDR1 is SGHRS, CDR2 YFSETQ, per germline. Trimming removed 0 bases from V and 4 bases from J; junction bases left unmatched: 10. Here the CDR3 reads CASSLAPLAGVIYNEQFF. CDR3 nucleotide sequence: TGCGCCAGCAGCTTGGCCCCCCTAGCGGGGGTAATTTACAATGAGCAGTTCTTC.

This clonotype showed up just a few times. This chain connects TRBV12-5 to TRBJ2-1; TRBD2 aligns across 7 bases. Germline values: CDR1 LGHNT, CDR2 FRNRAP. V shed 1 base and J 4 bases; nucleotides not matched to a gene: 10. The CDR3 has 17 residues. CDR3 amino acids: CASGLERGEKMYNEQFF. DNA of the CDR3: TGTGCTAGTGGTTTGGAGCGGGGCGAAAAAATGTACAATGAGCAGTTCTTC.

At least ten counts were recorded for this clonotype. This chain links TRBV15 with TRBJ2-4; D ambiguous. Germline V lookup: CDR1 LNHNV, CDR2 YYDKDF (reference sequence). The V gene lost 3 bases and the J gene lost 4 bases, with 10 bases spanning the gap. This CDR3 comprises 14 residues. This chain's CDR3 is CATSRVAWKNIQYF. The DNA for the CDR3 is TGTGCCACCAGCAGGGTGGCCTGGAAAAACATTCAGTACTTC.

This clonotype was observed at least ten times. This chain connects TRBV20-1 to TRBJ2-7; 7 positions agree with TRBD2. The germline CDR1 and CDR2 sequences are DFQATT and SNEGSKA (reference sequence). With 6 bases clipped from V and 2 bases from J, the junction kept 7 bases outside the gene matches. The CDR3 has 13 amino acids. In DNA, the CDR3 is TGCAGTGCCCGCCCGACTAGCACCTACGAGCAGTACTTC. Translated: CSARPTSTYEQYF.

This clonotype has a count of ten or more. The chain employs TRBV7-9 and TRBJ2-1; TRBD2 aligns across 7 bases. CDR3 length equals 15 residues. Per the germline V gene, CDR1 is SEHNR and CDR2 is FQNEAQ (reference sequence). V gave up 4 bases and J gave up 2 bases; unmatched junction bases: 5. The CDR3 reads CASSSQRGPYNEQFF. The DNA of the CDR3 is TGTGCCAGCAGCTCCCAGCGGGGTCCCTACAATGAGCAGTTCTTC. Based on the CDR3 plus reference TRBV7-9 and TRBJ2-1, the full variable domain is DTGVSQNPRHKITKRGQNVTFRCDPISEHNRLYWYRQTLGQGPEFLTYFQNEAQLEKSRLLSDRFSAERPKGSFSTLEIQRTEQGDSAMYLCASSSQRGPYNEQFFGPGTRLTVL.

This clonotype has only a few counts. This chain uses TRBV5-6 with TRBJ2-7; D is unresolved. Germline CDR1 and CDR2: SGHDT and YYEEEE. Trimming removed 0 bases at V and 2 bases at J, with 9 bases between. The CDR3 extends over 14 amino acids. CDR3 sequence: CASSLASQAYEQYF. The CDR3 nucleotides are TGTGCCAGCAGCTTGGCCTCTCAGGCCTACGAGCAGTACTTC.